What follows is one T cell receptor beta chain and its context. The data were obtained in a study of identical twins. MiXCR was run by TCRdb on the 5' RACE reads, yielding one entry per CDR3 protein. The repertoire holds some 320,000 distinct CDR3 sequences, with roughly an eighth as singletons. The same sample was also studied in work on yellow fever vaccine responses in identical twins.

The receptor comes from a woman under 30 in good health. Sequencing was done on a sample of CD8+ T cells sorted from blood.

CDR3 nucleotides: TGTGCCAGTAGTATCTGCGGGATTTGCACAGATACGCAGTATTTT. This sequence encodes CASSICGICTDTQYF. V and J are TRBV19 and TRBJ2-3, with D perhaps TRBD2 (6 bases). CDR1 LNHDA and CDR2 SQIVND come from the germline V gene (reference sequence). Trimming cost V 3 bases and J 1 base, with 11 bases left between them. CDR3 length: 15 amino acids.